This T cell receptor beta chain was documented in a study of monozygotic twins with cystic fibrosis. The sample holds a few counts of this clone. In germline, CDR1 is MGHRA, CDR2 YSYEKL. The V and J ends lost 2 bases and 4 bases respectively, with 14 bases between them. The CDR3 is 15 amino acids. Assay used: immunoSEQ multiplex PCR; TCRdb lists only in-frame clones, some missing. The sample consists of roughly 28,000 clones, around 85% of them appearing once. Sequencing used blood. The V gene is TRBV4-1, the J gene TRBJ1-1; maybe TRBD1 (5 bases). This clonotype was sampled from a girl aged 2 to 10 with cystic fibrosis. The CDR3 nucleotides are TGCGCCAGCAGCCAATCATCGGCTGGGGGCACTGAAGCTTTCTTT. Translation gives CASSQSSAGGTEAFF.